The clone carrying this TCR beta chain showed up just a few times. Antigen: not known. The sample belongs to a study of T-cell reconstitution after alpha-beta-depleted transplantation in children. A library of TCRbeta sequences, prepared with unique molecular identifiers, was generated. From the PCR reads, TCRdb called clonotypes with MiXCR, one entry per CDR3 protein. Of a few hundred thousand distinct CDR3 sequences listed, around 25% were seen once; the top ten hold about 2.6%. The CDR3 totals 15 residues. The V segment lost 7 bases and the J segment 4 bases; nucleotides outside the gene matches: 5. Germline CDR1 is MGHDK and CDR2 is SYGVNS. Findings and caveats of the study: Hyperexpanded clones declined; after one year, newly produced T cells mostly supplied diversity. About two months after transplant, alpha-beta T cells reportedly came from several hundred expanded graft clones. Certain patients had high TCRbeta diversity at day 60, and it came from recipient T cells and thymic progenitors that survived.

The rearrangement uses TRBV25-1 and TRBJ2-5, with TRBD2 identical over 14 bases. This TCR derives from a girl aged 2 to 9 with Fanconi anemia, due to receive a stem cell transplant. The sequenced sample was PBMCs, obtained before TCRalphabeta/CD19-depleted stem cell transplant. CDR3 in amino acids: CASIRTSGGPETQYF. The CDR3 nucleotides read TGTGCCAGCATCAGGACTAGCGGGGGGCCAGAGACCCAGTACTTC.